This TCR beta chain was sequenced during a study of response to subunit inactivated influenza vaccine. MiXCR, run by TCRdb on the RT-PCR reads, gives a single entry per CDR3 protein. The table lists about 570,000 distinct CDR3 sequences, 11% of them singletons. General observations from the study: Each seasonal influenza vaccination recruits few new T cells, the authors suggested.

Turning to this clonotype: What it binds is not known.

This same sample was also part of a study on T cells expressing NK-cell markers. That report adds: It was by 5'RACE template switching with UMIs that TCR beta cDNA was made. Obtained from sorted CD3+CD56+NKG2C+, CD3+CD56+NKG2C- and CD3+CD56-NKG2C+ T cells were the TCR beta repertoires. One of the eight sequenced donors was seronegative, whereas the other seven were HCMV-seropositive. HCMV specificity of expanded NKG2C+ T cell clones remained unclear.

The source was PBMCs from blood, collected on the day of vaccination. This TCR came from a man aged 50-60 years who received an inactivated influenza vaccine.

The CDR3 sequence: CASSATSGYYEQYF. Written as DNA, the CDR3 is TGTGCCAGCAGCGCAACTAGCGGCTACTACGAGCAGTACTTC. This sequence joins TRBV7-9 and TRBJ2-7; 8 bases match TRBD2. J was trimmed by 3 bases and V by 5 bases; bases with no gene match: 6. The germline gives CDR1 SEHNR, CDR2 FQNEAQ (reference sequence). The CDR3 has 14 amino acids.